Listed below are T cell receptor beta chains from one sample, sequenced in a study of shared clonotypes between healthy human individuals. Sequencing was performed with immunoSEQ multiplex PCR; in TCRdb, only in-frame clones are kept and a portion is missing. The sample records around 1.9 million clones, approximately 92% being singletons. Sequenced: naive CD8+ T cells from PBMCs. Receptors originate from a man aged 18 to 30 in good health. Some clones in this sample may be carry-over from other donors' samples. The CDR3 runs from the conserved cysteine through the conserved F or W. D genes are given only for firm matches. Part of the rows lack a size; the others show once, few, many or a class for expanded clones.

J gene,V gene,D gene,clone size,CDR3 DNA,CDR3 protein
TRBJ2-2,TRBV5-1,.,.,TGCGCCGGTATGGCGCCGGACACCGGGGAGCTGTTTTTT,CAGMAPDTGELFF
TRBJ2-3,TRBV14,.,once,TGTGCCAGCAGCCAAGATATGCGAGATACGCAGTATTTT,CASSQDMRDTQYF
TRBJ2-5,TRBV5-6,.,.,TGTGCCAGCAGCTTGAAATCTAGCGCCAATCAAGAGACCCAGTACTTC,CASSLKSSANQETQYF
TRBJ2-2,TRBV19,.,.,TGTGCCAGTTGGAACACCGGGGAGCTGTTTTTT,CASWNTGELFF
TRBJ2-7,TRBV7-8,TRBD1,.,TGTGCCAGCAGCCGTGGGACAGCCCGCTACGAGCAGTACTTC,CASSRGTARYEQYF
TRBJ2-1,TRBV5-1,.,.,TGCGCCAGCAGCTCCTCCCCGGATGAGCAGTTCTTC,CASSSSPDEQFF
TRBJ1-5,TRBV19,.,.,TGTGCCAGTAGTAGCCTTCCTGGGACGGAAGGACAGCATTTT,CASSSLPGTEGQHF
TRBJ1-5,TRBV28,.,.,TGTGCCAGCAGTTTAGACAATCAGCCCCAGCATTTT,CASSLDNQPQHF
TRBJ2-7,TRBV9,.,once,TGTGCCAGCAGCGTATGGTCGGGGTCCGACAACGAGCAGTACTTC,CASSVWSGSDNEQYF
TRBJ2-3,TRBV27,.,.,TGTGCCAGCAGTCCAACTCGGACGGATACGCAGTATTTT,CASSPTRTDTQYF
TRBJ2-5,TRBV11-2,TRBD1,.,TGTGCCAGCAGCTTAGGGGACAGGGGGGAGACCCAGTACTTC,CASSLGDRGETQYF
TRBJ1-5,TRBV5-1,.,few,TGCGCCAGCAGCTTGGTAGAGCATTTT,CASSLVEHF
TRBJ2-5,TRBV9,TRBD1,.,TGTGCCAGCAGCGAGGGACAGGGGATGGGGGAGACCCAGTACTTC,CASSEGQGMGETQYF
TRBJ1-2,TRBV5-4,.,.,TGTGCCAGCAGCTTGGGGATTGTTTTTGACCTGCATGGCTACACCTTC,CASSLGIVFDLHGYTF
TRBJ2-7,TRBV27,TRBD1,.,TGTGCCAGCAGTTTAGGGACAGGGGGTGGCGAGCAGTACTTC,CASSLGTGGGEQYF
TRBJ1-1,TRBV5-1,.,.,TGCGCCAGCAGCTTGGGAGCCGAAGCTTTCTTT,CASSLGAEAFF
TRBJ2-3,TRBV19,.,.,TGTGCCAGTAGTATAATACCCACAGATACGCAGTATTTT,CASSIIPTDTQYF
TRBJ2-2,TRBV19,.,.,TGTGCCAGCTCCGGCCTTGTCGGGATGAACACCGGGGAGCTGTTTTTT,CASSGLVGMNTGELFF
TRBJ1-2,TRBV6-5,.,.,TGTGCCAGCAGGGGGGACCCTAACTATGGCTACACCTTC,CASRGDPNYGYTF
TRBJ2-5,TRBV7-8,.,.,TGTGCCAGCAGCTTACTTCCCGGATTCCAAGAGACCCAGTACTTC,CASSLLPGFQETQYF
TRBJ1-5,TRBV5-8,.,.,TGTGCCAGCAGCTTGAGGGTTGGGGGCAATCAGCCCCAGCATTTT,CASSLRVGGNQPQHF
TRBJ1-1,TRBV5-4,.,few,TGTGCCAGCAGCTTGGACAGGGCCACTGAAGCTTTCTTT,CASSLDRATEAFF
TRBJ2-1,TRBV19,TRBD2,.,TGTGCCAGTAGTAGACTAGCGGGGGACAATGAGCAGTTCTTC,CASSRLAGDNEQFF
TRBJ1-2,TRBV27,.,.,TGTGCCAGCAGTTTCTTGCCCCTCGGCGTCTATGGCTACACCTTC,CASSFLPLGVYGYTF
TRBJ2-7,TRBV27,.,.,TGTGCCAGCAGTTCCTCGGTGGGGGAGGCTACCTACGAGCAGTACTTC,CASSSSVGEATYEQYF
TRBJ2-7,TRBV4-3,TRBD1,.,TGCGCCAGCAGCCAATCGGACAGGGGGCAGTACGAGCAGTACTTC,CASSQSDRGQYEQYF
TRBJ1-2,TRBV29-1,TRBD1,.,TGCAGCGTTGAATACAGGGGGGAGCTCATGAGGGGCTACACCTTC,CSVEYRGELMRGYTF
TRBJ2-7,TRBV5-1,.,.,TGCGCCAGCAGCTTGGCCAGGAATAGCGAGGCCTACGAGCAGTACTTC,CASSLARNSEAYEQYF
TRBJ1-4,TRBV15,.,.,TGTGCCACCAGCAGAGGAGACAGACTTTCATTTCCTAATGAAAAACTGTTTTTT,CATSRGDRLSFPNEKLFF
TRBJ1-1,TRBV7-9,TRBD1,.,TGTGCCAGCAGCCCCGGGACAGGGCGGGACACTGAAGCTTTCTTT,CASSPGTGRDTEAFF
TRBJ2-4,TRBV11-1,.,.,TGTGCCAGCAGCTCCGAGACTCCTCTGCAGTACTTC,CASSSETPLQYF
TRBJ2-1,TRBV4-3,.,.,TGCGCCAGCAGCCAAGGAAGCGGGCCGGCAAACAATGAGCAGTTCTTC,CASSQGSGPANNEQFF
TRBJ1-1,TRBV27,TRBD1,once,TGTGCCAGCAGTTTAGCGGCAGGGGGCAACACTGAAGCTTTCTTT,CASSLAAGGNTEAFF
TRBJ1-1,TRBV11-2,TRBD1,few,TGTGCCAGCAGTTTTACCGGGACAGGTGAAGCTTTCTTT,CASSFTGTGEAFF
TRBJ2-5,TRBV15,.,.,TGTGCCACCAGCGACGCGGTTGAGCAGTACTTC,CATSDAVEQYF
TRBJ2-3,TRBV5-6,TRBD1,.,TGTGCCAGCAGCTTGGTACGGACAGGGGGGACAGATACGCAGTATTTT,CASSLVRTGGTDTQYF
TRBJ2-1,TRBV5-1,.,.,TGCGCCAGCAGCTGGGGGACTTCTCGGGTGGGCAATGAGCAGTTCTTC,CASSWGTSRVGNEQFF
TRBJ2-1,TRBV7-3,TRBD2,.,TGTGCCAGCAGCCCATACGAGCGGGAGTTACCCTACAATGAGCAGTTCTTC,CASSPYERELPYNEQFF
TRBJ2-1,TRBV6-1,.,.,TGTGCCAGCAGTGACCGAGGGACCCAGACCCGCTCCTACAATGAGCAGTTCTTC,CASSDRGTQTRSYNEQFF
TRBJ2-1,TRBV11-2,TRBD2,.,TGTGCCAGCAGCTCCTTAGCGGGAGCCTACAATGAGCAGTTCTTC,CASSSLAGAYNEQFF
TRBJ2-7,TRBV2,.,.,TGTGCCAGCAGTGTAGGGAGGGGGCCCTACGAGCAGTACTTC,CASSVGRGPYEQYF
TRBJ2-7,TRBV28,TRBD2,.,TGTGCCAGCACTCTCCTCAACCCTGCGACTAGCGGCTCCTACGAGCAGTACTTC,CASTLLNPATSGSYEQYF
TRBJ2-5,TRBV29-1,.,.,TGCAGCGTTGATAGGGAGCGACCTGAACAAGAGACCCAGTACTTC,CSVDRERPEQETQYF
TRBJ2-7,TRBV27,TRBD1,.,TGTGCCAGCGGGTTCAGGGGGATACCCTACGAGCAGTACTTC,CASGFRGIPYEQYF
TRBJ2-7,TRBV30,TRBD2,.,TGTGCCTGGAGTCCGCTAGCGGGAGGGCCCTACGAGCAGTACTTC,CAWSPLAGGPYEQYF
TRBJ2-7,TRBV13,.,.,TGTGCCAGCAGCTTAGAAGGGTACGAGCAGTACTTC,CASSLEGYEQYF
TRBJ1-1,TRBV19,TRBD1,.,TGTGCCAGTAGTGGACAGGGTAGGACTGAAGCTTTCTTT,CASSGQGRTEAFF
TRBJ2-1,TRBV29-1,.,.,TGCAGTGTGGAGAACACCTACAATGAGCAGTTCTTC,CSVENTYNEQFF
TRBJ2-7,TRBV27,.,.,TGTGCCAGCAGTTTCTCCCCGAACCTGGAGCAGTACTTC,CASSFSPNLEQYF
TRBJ1-1,TRBV5-6,.,.,TGTGCCAGCAGCCCTGTTGGGGAGACTGAAGCTTTCTTT,CASSPVGETEAFF
TRBJ2-1,TRBV11-1,TRBD1,.,TGTGCCAGCAGCGCCGACAGGGGCAATGAGCAGTTCTTC,CASSADRGNEQFF
TRBJ2-3,TRBV28,TRBD2,.,TGTGCCAGCAGCCCGAGAATTAGCGGGAGAGGCACAGATACGCAGTATTTT,CASSPRISGRGTDTQYF